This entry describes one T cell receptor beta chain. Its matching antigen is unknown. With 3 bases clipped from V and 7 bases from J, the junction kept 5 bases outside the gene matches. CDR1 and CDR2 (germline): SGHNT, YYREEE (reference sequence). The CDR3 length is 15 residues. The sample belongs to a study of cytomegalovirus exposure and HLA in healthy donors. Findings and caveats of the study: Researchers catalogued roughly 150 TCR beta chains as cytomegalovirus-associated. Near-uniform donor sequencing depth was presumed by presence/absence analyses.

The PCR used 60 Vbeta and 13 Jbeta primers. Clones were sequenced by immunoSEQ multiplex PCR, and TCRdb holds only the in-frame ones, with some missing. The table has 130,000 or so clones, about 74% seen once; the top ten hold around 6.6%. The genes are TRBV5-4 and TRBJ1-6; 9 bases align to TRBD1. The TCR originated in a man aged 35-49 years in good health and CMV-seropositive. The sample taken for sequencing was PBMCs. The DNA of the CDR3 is TGTGCCAGCAGCTCCCTCGGACAGGGGAATTCACCCCTCCACTTT. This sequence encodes CASSSLGQGNSPLHF.